What follows is one TCR beta chain and its context. Sequencing targeted TCR beta in blood CD8+ and CD4+ T cells. The multiple sclerosis controls, all treatment-naive patients, had relapsing-remitting disease that was stable or active. Both CD4+ and CD8+ T cells were negatively isolated, and TEMRA cells underwent FACS enrichment. This entry comes from a study of CD8 T cells in Susac syndrome. RNA, at about 0.45 to 1 ug, was reverse transcribed with random hexamers. With immunoSEQ multiplex PCR, TCR beta CDR3 was amplified across 54 Vbeta and 13 Jbeta. MiXCR, run by TCRdb on the immunoSEQ multiplex PCR reads, gives a single entry per CDR3 protein. The table has some 120,000 distinct CDR3 sequences, around 94% seen once; the top ten hold around 0.12%. The CDR3 covers 13 residues. Germline loops: CDR1 SNHLY, CDR2 FYNNEI. V was clipped by 2 bases and J by 6 bases, with 7 bases between them.

Sequenced: CD4+ T cells from PBMCs. This clonotype was obtained from a human donor with multiple sclerosis. The V gene is TRBV2, the J gene TRBJ2-2; D gene unclear. The CDR3: CASSEQVSGELFF. DNA of the CDR3: TGTGCCAGCAGTGAACAGGTTTCCGGGGAGCTGTTTTTT.